What follows is one T cell receptor (beta chain) and its context. Its cognate antigen has yet to be identified. No qualities accompany the bases; no much larger clone lies one base away. The V end gives up 2 bases and the J end 9 bases, leaving 13 bases in the junction not matched to a gene. The CDR3 has 17 amino acids, counting the end cysteine and phenylalanine. The only DNA kept is the CDR3, 51 bases in frame from the first base. CDR1 is given as MNHEY and CDR2 as SMNVEV, both from the germline V gene (reference sequence). RNA was extracted with the RNeasy kit and roughly 0.45 to 1 ug was reverse transcribed using random hexamers. The immunoSEQ multiplex PCR assay, covering 54 Vbeta and 13 Jbeta segments, was used to amplify TCR beta CDR3 regions. Bias from PCR amplification was corrected by using a synthetic template baseline for primer optimization and for computational correction. The authors' pipeline ran thus. Reads were annotated to V, D and J genes according to IMGT and were analyzed with immunoSEQ Analyzer, with only productive sequences retained. To calculate clonality, Shannon entropy was normalized by log2 of the number of productive unique sequences and then subtracted from one. Public and private clones were assessed among the 100 most prevalent clones of each patient and control. Susac-specific clones were defined as absent from healthy and MS cohorts, 800 to 1,200 published viral clones and other ImmuneACCESS disease sequences. Through fastp at Q25 and MiXCR, TCRdb rebuilt clones from the public reads, retaining in-frame beta chains. Each CDR3 protein gets just one entry, which takes the most common genes and DNA from the rows behind it. TCRdb, rather than the study authors, made the V and J calls. Present in this sample are under 250,000 distinct CDR3 sequences, 93% of which were seen just once. Roughly 0.07% of the sample belongs to the ten largest clones.

The data originate from a study of CD8 T cells in Susac syndrome (dated by TCRdb to between 2019 and 2020). As for the study more broadly: Repertoire sequencing was used to test whether CD8+ T cell activation and differentiation in Susac syndrome was antigen driven. The paper as a whole reports these results and caveats: The study acknowledged that relatively few individuals were included in the TCR sequencing and HLA analysis.

Peripheral blood CD8+ and CD4+ T cells from healthy donors, Susac syndrome patients and multiple sclerosis patients were profiled using high-throughput TCR beta sequencing. The multiple sclerosis controls were treatment-naive patients who had stable or active relapsing-remitting disease and met the revised McDonald criteria. Bulk CD8+ and CD4+ T cells were purified by magnetic negative isolation, whereas CD8+ TEMRA cells were enriched by FACS. Blood was collected in EDTA tubes and processed within 24 hours, with PBMCs isolated through density gradient centrifugation. PBMCs intended for TCR sequencing were cryopreserved in liquid nitrogen and thawed later in a water bath at 37 degrees C. The sorted or isolated CD4+, CD8+ and CD8+ TEMRA cells reached a purity of at least 90%.

The chain employs TRBV27 and TRBJ1-6, with 7 junctional bases fitting TRBD1. The clonotype originates from a human donor with multiple sclerosis. The source material was CD4+ T cells from PBMCs. The nucleotide sequence is TGTGCCAGCAGTTTAAGACAGGGTACCTCTCTGAGTTCACCCCTCCACTTT. Translated, it gives CASSLRQGTSLSSPLHF.